Listed here are 30 T cell receptor beta chains from one sample, sequenced in a study of CD8 T cells in ankylosing spondylitis (dated by TCRdb to between 2016 and 2019). To prepare the library, 5' RACE was applied. The instrument was an Illumina HiSeq 2500. The raw public reads went through TCRdb reprocessing: fastp at Q25, MiXCR clone calling, in-frame beta chains kept. Each entry merges the rows of one CDR3 protein and shows their most common DNA and genes. The sample contains around 890,000 distinct CDR3 sequences, 10% to 15% of them found a single time. The leading ten clones occupy 0.51% of the sample. The investigation overall reported the following: A TCR beta motif of about eight highly homologous amino acid variants appeared characteristic of blood from ankylosing spondylitis patients.

Antigens for these TCRs are unknown. The sequenced material came from blood, either unsorted or a sorted T cell fraction (not recorded which). The receptor set was obtained from a male donor with ankylosing spondylitis.

The table lists this clonotype with many counts. This chain joins TRBV20-1 and TRBJ1-1; 8 nucleotides align to TRBD1. Germline CDR1 reads DFQATT; CDR2 reads SNEGSKA (reference sequence). There are 13 residues in the CDR3. Trimming removed 0 bases from V and 7 bases from J; junction bases left unmatched: 4. The CDR3, as DNA: TGCAGTGCTAGAGATCCCGGGACAGGTGAAGCTTTCTTT. This codes for CSARDPGTGEAFF.

This chain links TRBV3-1 with TRBJ2-1; D perhaps matches TRBD1 (5 bases). Looked up from germline, CDR1 is LGHDT and CDR2 is YNNKEL (reference sequence). V lost 2 bases to trimming and J lost 5 bases, with 10 bases between them. This CDR3 region has 14 residues. The CDR3 is CASSQWGLDNEQFF. The CDR3 DNA reads TGTGCCAGCAGCCAATGGGGCTTAGACAATGAGCAGTTCTTC.

V usage is TRBV6-1 and J usage is TRBJ1-3; D remains unclear. V dropped 2 bases and J dropped 0 bases, with 8 bases sitting between them. The germline V gene encodes CDR1 MNHNS and CDR2 SASEGT. This CDR3 region has 15 residues. The CDR3 coding sequence is TGTGCCAGCAGTGAAAGACCGGACTCTGGAAACACCATATATTTT. Translated, it gives CASSERPDSGNTIYF.

This clonotype was found many times. The CDR3 loop reads CSAFSLVSYEQYF. DNA for the CDR3: TGCAGTGCTTTCAGCCTAGTCTCCTACGAGCAGTACTTC. This chain uses TRBV20-1 with TRBJ2-7, with D unclear. The V and J ends lost 5 bases and 0 bases respectively, with 11 bases between them. The CDR3 has 13 amino acids. Germline CDR1 and CDR2: DFQATT and SNEGSKA (reference sequence).

V usage is TRBV20-1 and J usage is TRBJ2-5, with D hard to call. The V gene lost 3 bases and the J gene lost 3 bases, with 8 bases spanning the gap. From germline, CDR1 is DFQATT and CDR2 SNEGSKA (reference sequence). This CDR3 spans 12 amino acids. CDR3 sequence reads: CSARTWEETQYF. DNA of the CDR3: TGCAGTGCTAGGACGTGGGAAGAGACCCAGTACTTC.

This clonotype has a handful of counts. The chain employs TRBV10-3 and TRBJ2-7; the D is unclear. The germline CDR1 and CDR2 sequences are ENHRY and SYGVKD. The V end was cut by 3 bases, the J end by 5 bases, with 17 bases between. This CDR3 region has 15 residues. In DNA form, the CDR3 reads TGTGCCATCAGTGATTTGGCTCGCTCGAGGAACGAGCAGTACTTC. Translation gives CAISDLARSRNEQYF.

The chain couples TRBV5-5 to TRBJ2-5; possibly TRBD2 for D (6 bases). The CDR3 has 16 amino acids. Between the trimmed V and J ends, which lost 0 bases and 5 bases, there was a span of 17 bases. The V gene's germline CDR1 is SGHKS and CDR2 YYEKEE (reference sequence). Here the CDR3 DNA reads TGTGCCAGCAGCTTGGTCATGGGTGCAGGAGGGGAGACCCAGTACTTC. This gives the protein CASSLVMGAGGETQYF.

This clonotype was seen a few times. The V gene is TRBV20-1, the J gene TRBJ2-3; D unclear. The CDR3 has 11 amino acids. Deletions cut 4 bases from V and 4 bases from J, with 6 bases between. Germline assignment: CDR1 DFQATT and CDR2 SNEGSKA (reference sequence). As DNA, the CDR3 is TGCAGTGCTAATAACGCAGATACGCAGTATTTT. Protein sequence: CSANNADTQYF.

At least ten counts were recorded for this clonotype. The rearrangement joins TRBV3-1 to TRBJ1-1; D is perhaps TRBD1 (5 bases). The CDR3 is 16 residues long. Per the germline V gene, CDR1 is LGHDT and CDR2 is YNNKEL (reference sequence). V lost 3 bases to trimming and J lost 5 bases, with 19 bases between them. CDR3 in amino acids: CASSHPRQGVGTEAFF. DNA for the CDR3: TGTGCCAGCAGCCACCCAAGACAAGGGGTAGGAACTGAAGCTTTCTTT.

This clonotype occurred many times. The V gene is TRBV4-3, the J gene TRBJ1-5; the D gene is possibly TRBD1 (6 bases). V lost 8 bases to trimming and J lost 1 base, with 12 bases between them. The length of the CDR3 is 14 residues. Per the germline V gene, CDR1 is LGHNA and CDR2 is YSLEER. The CDR3 bases are TGCGCCAGCTCGGGGACACCAAGCAATCAGCCCCAGCATTTT. Translating it yields CASSGTPSNQPQHF.

The sample holds a few counts of this clonotype. The J gene is TRBJ1-2, the V gene TRBV6-1, with D uncertain. The CDR3 length is 15 residues. Germline V CDR1 and CDR2: MNHNS, SASEGT. V lost 7 bases to trimming and J lost 0 bases, with 15 bases between them. For the CDR3, the DNA is TGTGCCAGCAACAAAGGAGGGCTCGCTAACTATGGCTACACCTTC. This gives the protein CASNKGGLANYGYTF.

This clonotype was seen a handful of times. V usage is TRBV20-1 and J usage is TRBJ2-3; D might be TRBD2 (6 bases). In germline, CDR1 is DFQATT, CDR2 SNEGSKA (reference sequence). The V gene lost 6 bases and the J gene lost 8 bases, with 12 bases spanning the gap. The CDR3 runs to 11 residues. CDR3 DNA sequence: TGCAGTGCAACACTAGCACTTACGCAGTATTTT. This codes for CSATLALTQYF.

The sample holds many counts of this clonotype. The chain uses TRBV20-1 and TRBJ2-3, with 9 bases matching TRBD2. The CDR3 contains 12 residues. CDR1 and CDR2 (germline): DFQATT, SNEGSKA (reference sequence). Trimming took 3 bases from V and 6 from J; bases not matched to a gene: 1. In nucleotides, the CDR3 is TGCAGTGCTAGGCTAGCGGGGGATACGCAGTATTTT. As protein: CSARLAGDTQYF.

This clonotype was observed at least ten times. This chain links TRBV6-2 or TRBV6-3 with TRBJ2-1, with unresolved D. Germline V gene sequence: CDR1 MNHEY, CDR2 SVGEGT. V was clipped by 3 bases and J by 4 bases, with 10 bases between them. The CDR3 has 14 amino acids. Here the CDR3 DNA reads TGTGCCAGCAGTTATCTGGGTACTTACAATGAGCAGTTCTTC. Translated, it gives CASSYLGTYNEQFF.

The rearrangement links TRBV9 to TRBJ2-2; D ambiguous. V lost 2 bases to trimming and J lost 2 bases, with 7 bases between them. Germline lookup yields CDR1 SGDLS and CDR2 YYNGEE. The CDR3 has 14 residues. The CDR3 loop is CASSVYSNTGELFF. DNA of the CDR3: TGTGCCAGCAGCGTCTACAGCAACACCGGGGAGCTGTTTTTT.

This clonotype was counted a few times. The V call is TRBV5-1, the J call TRBJ2-3, with D uncertain. Between the trimmed V and J ends, which lost 4 bases and 6 bases, there was a span of 12 bases. CDR1 is SGHRS and CDR2 is YFSETQ in the germline V gene. This CDR3 spans 13 amino acids. The CDR3 sequence: CASSPPERDTQYF. In DNA form, the CDR3 reads TGCGCCAGCAGCCCCCCCGAACGGGATACGCAGTATTTT.

The rearrangement links TRBV20-1 to TRBJ2-7, with 10 nucleotides matching TRBD2. Germline V gives CDR1 DFQATT, CDR2 SNEGSKA (reference sequence). The CDR3 runs 14 residues. V shed 5 bases, J shed 4 bases, and the junction held 8 bases outside the gene matches. CDR3 nucleotides: TGCAGTGCTGGAAAACTAGCGGGAAGGTACGAGCAGTACTTC. It encodes CSAGKLAGRYEQYF.

This sequence joins TRBV30 and TRBJ2-5; D might be TRBD1 or TRBD2, each matching 7 bases. The germline CDR1 and CDR2 sequences are GTSNPN and SVGIG (reference sequence). This CDR3 region has 13 residues. V lost 6 bases to trimming and J lost 5 bases, with 16 bases between them. CDR3 protein: CACSQGGTETQYF. The CDR3, as DNA: TGTGCCTGCTCTCAGGGGGGGACGGAGACCCAGTACTTC.

The table lists this clonotype with a count of one. A clone one base away is much larger, so this may be a read error. V is TRBV7-9 and J is TRBJ2-7; 8 bases agree with TRBD1. The CDR3 is made up of 14 amino acids. CDR1 SEHNR and CDR2 FQNEAQ come from the germline V gene (reference sequence). CDR3 nucleotide sequence: TGTGGCAGCAGCTCGCATGACAGGGGTTACGAGCAGTACTTC. Translating it yields CGSSSHDRGYEQYF.

The sample holds a few counts of this clonotype. This chain links TRBV20-1 with TRBJ1-5, with D perhaps TRBD1 (5 bases). Germline CDR1 and CDR2: DFQATT and SNEGSKA (reference sequence). The CDR3 length is 15 residues. Trimming stripped 1 base from V and 2 bases from J, with 12 bases between. The CDR3 is CSARGQREGNQPQHF. The CDR3, as DNA: TGCAGTGCTAGAGGACAGCGCGAAGGCAATCAGCCCCAGCATTTT.

The V gene is TRBV28, the J gene TRBJ2-2; 7 bases are shared with TRBD1. The CDR3 has 16 residues. In germline, CDR1 is MDHEN, CDR2 SYDVKM. The ends lost 3 bases at V and 6 bases at J; junction bases unmatched: 10. CDR3 protein: CASSLYRDRGSGELFF. The CDR3 DNA reads TGTGCCAGCAGTTTGTACCGGGACAGAGGGTCCGGGGAGCTGTTTTTT.

This chain joins TRBV25-1 and TRBJ1-2; perhaps TRBD1 as D (5 bases). Trimming removed 1 base from V and 6 bases from J, with 12 bases in between. Per the germline V gene, CDR1 is MGHDK and CDR2 is SYGVNS. The CDR3 totals 14 residues. CDR3 loop: CASSEFPDTNGYTF. Written as DNA, the CDR3 is TGTGCCAGCAGTGAATTCCCGGACACAAATGGCTACACCTTC.

The chain joins TRBV7-2 to TRBJ1-2; possible D gene TRBD1, 5 bases. Germline values: CDR1 SGHTA, CDR2 FQGNSA. The germline V and J ends were trimmed by 2 bases and 4 bases, with 14 bases remaining between them. The CDR3 length is 15 residues. CDR3 sequence (DNA): TGTGCCAGCAGCTTAACGGGGTCAGGGTCCTATGGCTACACCTTC. The encoded protein is CASSLTGSGSYGYTF. Full variable domain (missing parts from reference TRBV7-2 and TRBJ1-2): GAGVSQSPSNKVTEKGKDVELRCDPISGHTALYWYRQSLGQGLEFLIYFQGNSAPDKSGLPSDRFSAERTGGSVSTLTIQRTQQEDSAVYLCASSLTGSGSYGYTFGSGTRLTVV.

The chain is built from TRBV20-1 and TRBJ2-3, with D possibly being TRBD1 or TRBD2 (5 bases each). Germline-derived CDR1 and CDR2 are DFQATT and SNEGSKA (reference sequence). Trimming took off 1 base at V and 4 bases at J, with 12 bases between the two ends. This CDR3 has 14 amino acids. Here the CDR3 DNA reads TGCAGTGCTAGAGTAGGGGTCGGGGCAGATACGCAGTATTTT. This codes for CSARVGVGADTQYF.

Ten or more counts support this clonotype. The chain has TRBV24-1 and TRBJ2-1, with D perhaps TRBD1 or TRBD2 (5 bases each). The CDR3 runs to 15 residues. Trimming removed 2 bases from V and 5 bases from J, with 12 bases in between. The germline CDR1 and CDR2 sequences are KGHDR and SFDVKD. Here the CDR3 DNA reads TGTGCCACCAGTGATTCCCGGGACGGGAACAATGAGCAGTTCTTC. Translated, it gives CATSDSRDGNNEQFF.

This chain links TRBV12-3 or TRBV12-4 with TRBJ1-4; TRBD1 might be the D (5 bases). The CDR3 has 15 amino acids. V was trimmed by 6 bases and J by 5 bases, leaving 16 bases between them. Here the CDR3 DNA reads TGTGCCAGCAGCGACAGCAGAGGGGTAAATGAAAAACTGTTTTTT. It translates to CASSDSRGVNEKLFF.

This clonotype came up a few times. The V and J genes are TRBV25-1 and TRBJ1-4; 7 bases agree with TRBD1. CDR1 is MGHDK, CDR2 SYGVNS, per germline. The trim removed 2 bases at V and 6 bases at J, leaving 12 bases unmatched. The CDR3 spans 17 residues. The DNA for the CDR3 is TGTGCCAGCAGTGAAGGTAGGACAGGCCCAAGGGATGAAAAACTGTTTTTT. Protein product: CASSEGRTGPRDEKLFF.

This clonotype was counted ten times or more. This sequence joins TRBV7-2 and TRBJ1-4; D unclear. The V end lost 3 bases, the J end lost 0 bases, and 2 bases lay between the germline ends. Germline V lookup: CDR1 SGHTA, CDR2 FQGNSA. The CDR3 covers 13 residues. The CDR3 loop reads CASSFSTNEKLFF. In nucleotides, the CDR3 is TGTGCCAGCAGCTTTTCAACTAATGAAAAACTGTTTTTT.

The gene calls are TRBV20-1 and TRBJ2-5, with 9 bases identical to TRBD2. The CDR3 is 12 residues long. Per the germline V gene, CDR1 is DFQATT and CDR2 is SNEGSKA (reference sequence). The V gene end was trimmed by 5 bases and the J gene end by 5 bases; junction bases not matched to a gene: 3. This CDR3 reads CSALAGSETQYF. The CDR3 region has the DNA TGCAGTGCTCTAGCGGGATCCGAGACCCAGTACTTC.

CDR3 bases: TGTGCCAGCAGTGGGACAGGGATCCAAGAGACCCAGTACTTC. Translating it yields CASSGTGIQETQYF. The chain recombines TRBV28 with TRBJ2-5; TRBD1 aligns across 9 bases. CDR1 MDHEN and CDR2 SYDVKM come from the germline V gene. The CDR3 has 14 amino acids. V was pared by 5 bases and J by 1 base, with 2 bases of the junction left unmatched.